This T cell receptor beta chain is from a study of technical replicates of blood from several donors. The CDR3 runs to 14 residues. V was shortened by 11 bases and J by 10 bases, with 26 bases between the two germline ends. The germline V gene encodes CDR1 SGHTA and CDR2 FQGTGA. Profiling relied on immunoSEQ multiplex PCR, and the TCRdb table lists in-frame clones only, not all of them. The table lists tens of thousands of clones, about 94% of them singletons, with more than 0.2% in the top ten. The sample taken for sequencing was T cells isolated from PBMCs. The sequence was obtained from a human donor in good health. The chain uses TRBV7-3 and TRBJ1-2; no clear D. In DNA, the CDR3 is TGTGCCCGCCCCCCTCGGCAGGCTCTCTCCTCCTACACCTTC. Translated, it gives CARPPRQALSSYTF.